The TCR beta chain under discussion was sequenced for a study of CD8+ T cells in alopecia areata (dated by TCRdb to 2017 to 2018). Background on the whole study: Treated patients were enrolled in an open-label pilot trial of oral tofacitinib, 5 to 10 mg twice daily, for moderate-to-severe alopecia areata. Patients on tofacitinib were biopsied at baseline and after 4 and 24 weeks of treatment, and several of the patients also had a later scalp biopsy. Patients stayed on tofacitinib for 6 to 18 months and then had 6 months of follow-up off drug so that delayed response and recurrence could be assessed. The study used high-throughput TCRbeta sequencing to examine T cell clonal expansion in alopecia areata, in both the C3H/HeJ mouse model and human patients. RNA came from the PAXgene miRNA kit for fixed scalp, the miRNeasy kit for PBMCs, and the RNeasy kit for mouse skin. immunoSEQ multiplex PCR using 35 Vbeta forward primers and 13 Jbeta reverse primers was used to amplify TCRbeta CDR3 regions. On the human side, TCRbeta sequencing was run on scalp tissue and on sorted CD4+ and CD8+ peripheral blood T cells from healthy controls and from alopecia areata patients with either patchy or totalis/universalis disease. Scalp clonality was compared among normal scalp (n=4), patchy alopecia areata scalp (n=8), and alopecia totalis/universalis scalp (n=8). General findings and caveats noted by the study authors: Resident alphabeta T cells in normal human skin are also sequenced, complicating scalp TCR repertoire analysis, unlike mouse skin dominated by gammadelta T cells. Shared TCR sequences between patients were less evident than in mice, which may be partly attributable to HLA diversity in the patient population. Lesional scalp, especially in alopecia totalis/universalis, showed higher clonality and more expanded CD8+ clones than normal scalp, suggesting antigenic drive.

Libraries were constructed by the immunoSEQ multiplex PCR assay. RNA was extracted from all samples and reverse transcribed into cDNA, which served as template for TCR sequencing. SuperScript III was used to make first-strand cDNA, primed with a 2:1 mix of oligo-dT and random hexamers. A synthetic immune receptor repertoire was used to measure amplification bias, and any remaining bias was corrected computationally. Per the original workflow: After raw reads were preprocessed to remove errors, the CDR3 was defined following IMGT conventions as running from the conserved cysteine to phenylalanine. To get clonality, Shannon entropy was normalized by log2 of the number of productive unique TCRs and the result was subtracted from 1. Scalp TCRbeta sequences were cross-referenced with sorted blood CD4 and CD8 repertoires so that the CD4 or CD8 identity of scalp clones could be inferred. TCRdb limited this immuneACCESS table to in-frame rearrangements with V and J called. A share of clones is missing; checked studies link under half to unresolved V genes, and the rest is unexplained. V, J and clone size derive from that table, while D and trimming were established from the DNA sequence. The sample data list approximately 140,000 clones, and around 87% of these were observed just once. The ten largest clones take up roughly 15% of the sample.

Taken from cysteine to phenylalanine, the CDR3 has 15 residues. Just CDR3 DNA is preserved here, 45 bases in frame from base 1. The germline V gene supplies CDR1 MRHNA and CDR2 SNTAGT. For this chain, trimming is 6 bases at the V end and 4 bases at the J end, and the number of junction bases without a gene match is 6. The sample's time point, from its label and the paper: baseline before oral tofacitinib. Peripheral blood and lesional scalp punch biopsies were obtained from patients with alopecia areata. After PBMCs were isolated by density centrifugation and stained for CD3, CD4 and CD8, a FACSAria was used to sort CD4+ and CD8+ T cells. Notes on this clone: What antigen it recognizes has not been identified. Base qualities are missing; no much larger clone stands one base away.

Recombination joined TRBV6-4 with TRBJ2-2; 9 middle bases align to TRBD1. This TCR derives from a human donor with alopecia areata. The material was CD8+ T cells sorted from blood, obtained at week 0. CDR3 sequence: CASSPTDRGTGELFF. The bases read TGTGCCAGCAGCCCCACGGACAGGGGCACCGGGGAGCTGTTTTTT.